This TCR beta chain originates from a study of blood T cells in healthy people across ages. The study's findings and limits: Long-lived donors exceeded aged donors in naive CD4+ cells and diversity.

Regarding this clonotype: What it recognizes is unknown.

Researchers collected about 9.6 milliliters of peripheral blood from every single donor. Extractions gave at least 5 micrograms of total RNA per sample. PCR was performed a second time for roughly 7 to 12 cycles using a sample-barcoded 5' primer and a J-beta primer mix. Each cDNA molecule received a tag from a template-switch adaptor that had 12 random nucleotides. A single record per CDR3 protein comes from TCRdb applying MiXCR to the 5' RACE reads. The sample comprises 1.5 million to 2 million distinct CDR3 sequences, 28% of which are singletons, and over 7% rests with the top ten. The sequenced sample was blood. The sequence came from a woman aged 25-40 years in good health.

The CDR3 region has the DNA TGCGCCAGCAGCTCCAGACAGCCAGGTGATAACATTCAGTACTTC. As protein: CASSSRQPGDNIQYF. The V and J genes are TRBV5-1 and TRBJ2-4; perhaps TRBD1 as D (5 bases). The ends were cut back, 3 bases at V and 7 bases at J, with 17 bases in the middle. The CDR3 sequence is 15 residues long. Germline V gene lookup returns CDR1 SGHRS and CDR2 YFSETQ. The variable domain in full, with the rest retrieved from reference TRBV5-1 and TRBJ2-4, is KAGVTQTPRYLIKTRGQQVTLSCSPISGHRSVSWYQQTPGQGLQFLFEYFSETQRNKGNFPGRFSGRQFSNSRSEMNVSTLELGDSALYLCASSSRQPGDNIQYFGAGTRLSVL.